One and the same sample provided the 26 T cell receptor beta chains below, sequenced in a study of CD8+ T cells in alopecia areata. Sequencing templates came from extracted RNA that was reverse transcribed into cDNA. The table came from immunoSEQ multiplex PCR; TCRdb's copy has only in-frame clones and leaves some out. The table has some 190,000 clones, less than 65% seen once; the top ten hold approximately 1%. Specified treatment: oral pan-JAK inhibitor, 5-10 mg twice daily. This sample comprised CD4+ T cells sorted from blood, obtained at week 24, from a patient treated with tofacitinib. All receptors derive from a human donor with alopecia areata.

The V call is TRBV10-3, the J call TRBJ2-1, with 14 positions matching TRBD2. Germline V gene data show CDR1 as ENHRY and CDR2 as SYGVKD. The CDR3 is 13 residues long. Trimming removed 11 bases from V and 7 bases from J; junction bases left unmatched: 4. The CDR3 coding sequence is TGTGCCGTGGGGACTAGCGGGGGTAATGAGCAGTTCTTC. The encoded protein is CAVGTSGGNEQFF.

The chain links TRBV5-4 to TRBJ2-3; perhaps TRBD2 as D (6 bases). Germline V gives CDR1 SGHNT, CDR2 YYREEE (reference sequence). Trimming stripped 0 bases from V and 3 bases from J, with 14 bases between. CDR3 length equals 16 residues. This chain's CDR3 is CASSLGLELRTDTQYF. Written as DNA, the CDR3 is TGTGCCAGCAGCTTGGGACTAGAACTAAGGACAGATACGCAGTATTTT.

The gene calls are TRBV27 and TRBJ1-2; D might be TRBD1 (5 bases). The CDR3 contains 13 residues. In germline, CDR1 is MNHEY, CDR2 SMNVEV (reference sequence). Trimming cost V 3 bases and J 7 bases, with 12 bases left between them. CDR3: CASSFFDSSGYTF. CDR3 DNA: TGTGCCAGCAGTTTCTTCGACAGCTCTGGCTACACCTTC.

The chain uses TRBV7-2 and TRBJ2-2, with D hard to call. V was cut by 1 base and J by 7 bases, with 13 bases left in between. Germline V gene sequence: CDR1 SGHTA, CDR2 FQGNSA. The CDR3 covers 15 residues. The CDR3 DNA reads TGTGCCAGCAGCTTAGGAGGAAGGGCGAACGGGGAGCTGTTTTTT. Its protein is CASSLGGRANGELFF.

The V call is TRBV29-1, the J call TRBJ2-1; D is possibly TRBD1 (5 bases). This CDR3 comprises 16 residues. V lost 6 bases and J 9 bases, leaving 27 bases between the germline ends. Germline assignment: CDR1 SQVTM and CDR2 ANQGSEA. The CDR3, as DNA: TGCAGCGTACTAATTCAAGGGGTCCCCATGCTGGGTGAGCAGTTCTTC. This codes for CSVLIQGVPMLGEQFF.

The V gene is TRBV6-6, the J gene TRBJ1-1; 7 nucleotides agree with TRBD1. The CDR3 extends over 13 amino acids. Germline V gene lookup returns CDR1 MNHNY and CDR2 SVGAGI (reference sequence). J lost 6 bases, V lost 5 bases, and 6 bases had no gene match. CDR3 nucleotides: TGTGCCAGCAGTCCCACGGGGACAGCTGAAGCTTTCTTT. As protein: CASSPTGTAEAFF.

This chain connects TRBV9 to TRBJ2-7, with TRBD2 as a possible D gene (7 bases). The CDR3 is made up of 14 amino acids. Germline V gene sequence: CDR1 SGDLS, CDR2 YYNGEE. V gave up 0 bases and J gave up 2 bases, with 9 bases separating them. In nucleotides, the CDR3 is TGTGCCAGCAGCGTAGCCGGGGGGCCCTACGAGCAGTACTTC. It encodes CASSVAGGPYEQYF. Together with reference TRBV9 and TRBJ2-7, the CDR3 gives the full variable domain: DSGVTQTPKHLITATGQRVTLRCSPRSGDLSVYWYQQSLDQGLQFLIQYYNGEERAKGNILERFSAQQFPDLHSELNLSSLELGDSALYFCASSVAGGPYEQYFGPGTRLTVT.

The chain links TRBV29-1 to TRBJ2-7; D ambiguous. The CDR3 contains 12 residues. Trimming took off 4 bases at V and 3 bases at J, with 10 bases between the two ends. Germline V gives CDR1 SQVTM, CDR2 ANQGSEA. The CDR3 DNA follows: TGCAGCGTTGGTCCCGACCTCTACGAGCAGTACTTC. Amino acid sequence: CSVGPDLYEQYF.

The chain joins TRBV6-1 to TRBJ1-1, with no clear D. V lost 6 bases, J lost 1 base, and 9 bases lay in between. From germline, CDR1 is MNHNS and CDR2 SASEGT. The CDR3 contains 13 residues. The CDR3 is CASSPGRNTEAFF. The CDR3 DNA sequence: TGTGCCAGCAGCCCCGGCCGGAACACTGAAGCTTTCTTT.

The chain combines TRBV14 with TRBJ2-1; perhaps TRBD1 as D (5 bases). The germline V and J ends were trimmed by 4 bases and 5 bases, with 9 bases remaining between them. This CDR3 has 13 amino acids. The germline V gene has CDR1 SGHDN and CDR2 FVKESK. CDR3 DNA: TGTGCCAGCAGCCCGTTGACAGACAATGAGCAGTTCTTC. As protein: CASSPLTDNEQFF. The full variable domain, rest sourced from reference TRBV14 and TRBJ2-1, is EAGVTQFPSHSVIEKGQTVTLRCDPISGHDNLYWYRRVMGKEIKFLLHFVKESKQDESGMPNNRFLAERTGGTYSTLKVQPAELEDSGVYFCASSPLTDNEQFFGPGTRLTVL.

The chain combines TRBV19 with TRBJ2-1; 8 bases match TRBD2. The CDR3 consists of 12 residues. The junction had 4 bases not matched to a gene; V was cut back by 3 bases and J by 12 bases. The V gene's germline CDR1 is LNHDA and CDR2 SQIVND (reference sequence). For the CDR3, the DNA is TGTGCCAGTAGTATCGCGGGGGGTATGCAGTTCTTC. Translated: CASSIAGGMQFF.

The chain couples TRBV29-1 to TRBJ1-2, with D maybe TRBD1 (6 bases). Germline lookup yields CDR1 SQVTM and CDR2 ANQGSEA. The ends were cut back, 6 bases at V and 6 bases at J, with 20 bases in the middle. CDR3 length: 14 amino acids. The CDR3 loop is CSVDRSGGSNGYTF. CDR3 sequence (DNA): TGCAGCGTGGACCGCTCTGGGGGCTCCAATGGCTACACCTTC.

The genes are TRBV29-1 and TRBJ2-1, with 10 bases matching TRBD1. The germline V gene has CDR1 SQVTM and CDR2 ANQGSEA. The CDR3 contains 12 residues. The CDR3 sequence: CIGGQGENEQFF. The CDR3, as DNA: TGCATCGGTGGACAGGGGGAAAATGAGCAGTTCTTC.

The chain recombines TRBV7-9 with TRBJ2-1; D is perhaps TRBD2 (7 bases). Trimming left V 8 bases short and J 2 bases short, with 22 bases between. Per germline, CDR1 SEHNR and CDR2 FQNEAQ (reference sequence). The CDR3 is made up of 17 amino acids. The CDR3, as DNA: TGTGCCAGCGATTTAACCCAGGGGCGGGGGACCTACAATGAGCAGTTCTTC. It is translated as CASDLTQGRGTYNEQFF.

This clone has a handful of counts. The CDR3 nucleotides read TGTGCCACCAGCAGAGACAGGGGGCTCGATGAGCAGTTCTTC. Its protein is CATSRDRGLDEQFF. J is TRBJ2-1 and V is TRBV15; 8 bases map to TRBD1. Trimming removed 0 bases from V and 8 bases from J; junction bases left unmatched: 3. The CDR3 extends over 14 amino acids. Germline V gives CDR1 LNHNV, CDR2 YYDKDF (reference sequence).

This clone has more than one count but fewer than ten. The V and J genes are TRBV6-5 and TRBJ1-5; D is uncertain. Germline CDR1 MNHEY, CDR2 SVGAGI. V was cut by 6 bases and J by 5 bases, with 11 bases left in between. The CDR3 is 13 amino acids. For the CDR3, the DNA is TGTGCCAGCAGGGAGACGACCGATCAGCCCCAGCATTTT. Protein product: CASRETTDQPQHF.

The J gene is TRBJ1-5, the V gene TRBV6-1; D is uncertain. V was cut by 6 bases and J by 3 bases, with 18 bases left in between. Germline CDR1 MNHNS, CDR2 SASEGT. This CDR3 spans 16 amino acids. CDR3 residues: CASRENGGIINQPQHF. The CDR3 DNA reads as TGTGCCAGCAGGGAAAACGGAGGGATAATCAATCAGCCCCAGCATTTT.

The chain joins TRBV2 to TRBJ2-5; D might be TRBD1 (6 bases). Germline-derived CDR1 and CDR2 are SNHLY and FYNNEI. Trimming cost V 7 bases and J 4 bases, with 16 bases left between them. This CDR3 is 14 amino acids long. In DNA form, the CDR3 reads TGTGCCAGCAAAGGACAGAGCCGCGCAGAGACCCAGTACTTC. It yields the protein CASKGQSRAETQYF.

Written as DNA, the CDR3 is TGTGCCAGCAGCGTAGGGGGTGATGATACGCAGTATTTT. Translated: CASSVGGDDTQYF. The chain combines TRBV9 with TRBJ2-3; no definite D call. This CDR3 has 13 residues. CDR1 and CDR2 from the germline V gene are SGDLS and YYNGEE. The V end lost 0 bases, the J end lost 6 bases, and 8 bases lay between the germline ends. The full variable domain, rest sourced from reference TRBV9 and TRBJ2-3, is DSGVTQTPKHLITATGQRVTLRCSPRSGDLSVYWYQQSLDQGLQFLIQYYNGEERAKGNILERFSAQQFPDLHSELNLSSLELGDSALYFCASSVGGDDTQYFGPGTRLTVL.

This sequence joins TRBV7-2 and TRBJ1-6; 11 nucleotides align to TRBD1. The CDR3 runs to 15 residues. Trimming at V came to 5 bases and at J to 8 bases, leaving 5 bases not matched to a gene. Germline V gene sequence: CDR1 SGHTA, CDR2 FQGNSA. The CDR3 is CASSIGTGGYSPLHF. The CDR3, as DNA: TGTGCCAGCAGCATCGGGACAGGGGGTTATTCACCCCTCCACTTT.

The rearrangement joins TRBV18 to TRBJ1-2; 7 bases match TRBD1. The CDR3 consists of 15 residues. CDR1 and CDR2 from the germline V gene are KGHSH and LQKENI. The ends lost 3 bases at V and 7 bases at J; junction bases unmatched: 11. CDR3 loop: CASSPPTGPLGGYTF. CDR3 nucleotides: TGTGCCAGCTCACCCCCGACAGGGCCTCTTGGTGGCTACACCTTC.

About this clone: Other DNA sequences in this sample translate to the same CDR3. The V gene is TRBV29-1, the J gene TRBJ1-1, with 8 bases that match TRBD1. J lost 4 bases, V lost 6 bases, and 4 bases had no gene match. CDR3 length: 12 residues. The germline CDR1 and CDR2 sequences are SQVTM and ANQGSEA. The CDR3 spells CSVGQGGTEAFF. The CDR3 DNA is TGCAGCGTCGGACAGGGAGGCACTGAAGCTTTCTTT. Based on the CDR3 plus reference TRBV29-1 and TRBJ1-1, the full variable domain is SAVISQKPSRDICQRGTSLTIQCQVDSQVTMMFWYRQQPGQSLTLIATANQGSEATYESGFVIDKFPISRPNLTFSTLTVSNMSPEDSSIYLCSVGQGGTEAFFGQGTRLTVV.

The chain uses TRBV6-5 and TRBJ1-6, with unresolved D. The CDR3 is made up of 13 amino acids. Per germline, CDR1 MNHEY and CDR2 SVGAGI. Trimming pared 5 bases from V and 10 bases from J, leaving 12 bases between. CDR3 protein: CASSPAVGSPLHF. The CDR3 bases are TGTGCCAGCAGTCCTGCTGTAGGCTCACCCCTCCACTTT.

The chain links TRBV29-1 to TRBJ2-1; the D call may be TRBD1 or TRBD2 (5 bases each). The CDR3 consists of 11 residues. CDR1 SQVTM and CDR2 ANQGSEA come from the germline V gene. V was cut by 7 bases and J by 10 bases, with 14 bases left in between. CDR3 sequence: CSGLAGREQFF. Written as DNA, the CDR3 is TGCAGCGGGCTAGCAGGGAGAGAGCAGTTCTTC.

The chain joins TRBV9 to TRBJ2-1, with D possibly matching TRBD1 (5 bases). The CDR3 extends over 15 amino acids. Trimming left V 0 bases short and J 2 bases short, with 9 bases between. Germline V gene sequence: CDR1 SGDLS, CDR2 YYNGEE. The CDR3 is CASSVGQGTYNEQFF. CDR3 DNA: TGTGCCAGCAGCGTAGGGCAGGGTACCTACAATGAGCAGTTCTTC.

This clone was seen more than once but under ten times. DNA of the CDR3: TGCGCCTCCAAGGGACAGACTTCCTACAATGAGCAGTTCTTC. Its translation: CASKGQTSYNEQFF. The chain is built from TRBV5-1 and TRBJ2-1; the match to TRBD1 covers 7 bases. The CDR3 length is 14 residues. Germline V gives CDR1 SGHRS, CDR2 YFSETQ. V trimming: 10 bases; J trimming: 1 base; junction bases outside the gene matches: 8.